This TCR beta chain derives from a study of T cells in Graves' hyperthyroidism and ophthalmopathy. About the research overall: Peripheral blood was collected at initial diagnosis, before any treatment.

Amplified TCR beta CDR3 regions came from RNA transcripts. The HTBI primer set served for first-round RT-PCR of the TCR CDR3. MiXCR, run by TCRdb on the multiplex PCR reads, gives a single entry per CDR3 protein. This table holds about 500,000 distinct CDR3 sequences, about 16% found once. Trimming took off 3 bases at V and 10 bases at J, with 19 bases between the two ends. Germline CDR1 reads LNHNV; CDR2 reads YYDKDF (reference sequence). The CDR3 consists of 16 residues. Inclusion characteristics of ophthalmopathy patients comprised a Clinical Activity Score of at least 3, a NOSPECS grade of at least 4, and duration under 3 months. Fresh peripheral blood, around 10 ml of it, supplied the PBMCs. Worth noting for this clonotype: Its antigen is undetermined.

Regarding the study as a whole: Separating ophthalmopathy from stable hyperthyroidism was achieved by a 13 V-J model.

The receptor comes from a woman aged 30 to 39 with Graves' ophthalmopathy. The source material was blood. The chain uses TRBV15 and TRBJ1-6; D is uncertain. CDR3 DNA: TGTGCCACCAGCAGGTGGCCCGAGGACTGGAACTCACCCCTCCACTTT. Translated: CATSRWPEDWNSPLHF.